This entry lists 21 T cell receptor beta chains sequenced from one sample in a study of early T cells in non-severe SARS-CoV-2 infection. TCRdb recomputed calls from the 5' RACE reads with MiXCR, one row per CDR3 protein. The sample lists under 70,000 distinct CDR3 sequences, around 5.7% occurring once. The starting material was whole blood, obtained at baseline. Receptors originate from an adult who was a healthcare worker with PCR-confirmed SARS-CoV-2 infection or an uninfected control (not recorded which).

This clonotype was recorded at least ten times. The V gene is TRBV12-3 or TRBV12-4, the J gene TRBJ2-7; 13 nucleotides line up with TRBD2. The CDR3 length is 14 residues. V shed 7 bases and J 5 bases; nucleotides not matched to a gene: 5. The CDR3, as DNA: TGTGCCAGCACTTTGGGACTAGCGGGGAACGAGCAGTACTTC. Translating gives CASTLGLAGNEQYF.

This chain joins TRBV2 and TRBJ2-1; 10 nucleotides agree with TRBD2. Losses at the gene ends were 2 bases for V and 7 bases for J; bases not matched to a gene: 11. The CDR3 sequence is 17 residues long. Germline CDR1 and CDR2: SNHLY and FYNNEI. The CDR3 coding sequence is TGTGCCAGCAGTGAAACCCCCCCTAGCGGGAGTAGGAATGAGCAGTTCTTC. This translates into CASSETPPSGSRNEQFF. The entire variable domain, with the rest obtained from reference TRBV2 and TRBJ2-1, is as follows: EPEVTQTPSHQVTQMGQEVILRCVPISNHLYFYWYRQILGQKVEFLVSFYNNEISEKSEIFDDQFSVERPDGSNFTLKIRSTKLEDSAMYFCASSETPPSGSRNEQFFGPGTRLTVL.

This clonotype was recorded at least ten times. The chain employs TRBV6-6 and TRBJ1-2, with unresolved D. Germline V gene lookup returns CDR1 MNHNY and CDR2 SVGAGI (reference sequence). Trimming shortened V by 6 bases and J by 3 bases, and 11 bases separated the two germline ends. The CDR3 spans 13 residues. The CDR3 sequence is CASSPGADYGYTF. The CDR3 coding sequence is TGTGCCAGCAGCCCCGGAGCAGACTATGGCTACACCTTC.

This clonotype was counted a few times. In DNA form, the CDR3 reads TGTGCCAGCAGTGCGTTCACGACAGGGAGCTCCTATAATTCACCCCTCCACTTT. Translating it yields CASSAFTTGSSYNSPLHF. The chain combines TRBV2 with TRBJ1-6; 7 bases are shared with TRBD1. Germline V gives CDR1 SNHLY, CDR2 FYNNEI. Trimming took 4 bases from V and 0 from J; bases not matched to a gene: 9. The CDR3 runs 18 residues.

There are a few counts of this clonotype. The CDR3 loop reads CASSRDRGPGANVLTF. DNA of the CDR3: TGTGCCAGCAGTAGGGACAGGGGCCCTGGGGCCAACGTCCTGACTTTC. V gene TRBV6-2 or TRBV6-3 combines with J gene TRBJ2-6; 10 nucleotides align to TRBD1. CDR1 and CDR2 from the germline V gene are MNHEY and SVGEGT. The CDR3 totals 16 residues. With 5 bases clipped from V and 2 bases from J, the junction kept 3 bases outside the gene matches.

This clonotype turned up a few times. The chain couples TRBV5-4 to TRBJ2-2; 7 nucleotides match TRBD2. Germline CDR1 and CDR2: SGHNT and YYREEE (reference sequence). Trimming at V came to 0 bases and at J to 5 bases, leaving 4 bases not matched to a gene. This CDR3 is built from 15 residues. The CDR3 reads CASSLAGRETGELFF. The CDR3 DNA follows: TGTGCCAGCAGCTTGGCTGGGCGGGAGACCGGGGAGCTGTTTTTT.

This clonotype has ten or more counts. The chain joins TRBV7-9 to TRBJ2-3; TRBD1 matches 9 bases. Germline V gene data show CDR1 as SEHNR and CDR2 as FQNEAQ (reference sequence). After removal of 5 bases from V and 4 bases from J, the junction contained 4 bases not matched to a gene. The CDR3 totals 14 residues. The CDR3 protein is CASSLTGGADTQYF. The CDR3 DNA reads TGTGCCAGCAGCCTGACAGGGGGAGCAGATACGCAGTATTTT.

This clonotype has at least ten counts. J is TRBJ1-2 and V is TRBV20-1, with 9 positions matching TRBD1. Germline loops: CDR1 DFQATT, CDR2 SNEGSKA (reference sequence). V was pared by 4 bases and J by 2 bases, with 5 bases of the junction left unmatched. The CDR3 consists of 14 residues. This chain's CDR3 is CSAIGQGRNYGYTF. CDR3 nucleotide sequence: TGCAGTGCTATTGGACAGGGGCGAAACTATGGCTACACCTTC.

The table lists this clonotype with many counts. The chain combines TRBV5-8 with TRBJ2-5; no reliable D call. The CDR3 runs to 13 residues. Germline CDR1 reads SGHTS; CDR2 reads YDEGEE. The ends were cut back, 2 bases at V and 5 bases at J, with 10 bases in the middle. As DNA, the CDR3 is TGTGCCAGCAGCTTCGCTTCCCCGGAGACCCAGTACTTC. Protein: CASSFASPETQYF. Supplemented by reference TRBV5-8 and TRBJ2-5, the full variable domain reads EAGVTQSPTHLIKTRGQQATLRCSPISGHTSVYWYQQALGLGLQFLLWYDEGEERNRGNFPPRFSGRQFPNYSSELNVNALELEDSALYLCASSFASPETQYFGPGTRLLVL.

This clonotype was counted ten times or more. V usage is TRBV12-3 or TRBV12-4 and J usage is TRBJ2-3, with D hard to call. With 5 bases removed from V and 2 bases from J, the gap between germline ends came to 17 bases. The CDR3 spans 16 residues. This CDR3 is CASSLEERTNTDTQYF. The CDR3 DNA is TGTGCCAGCAGTCTAGAGGAACGGACCAACACAGATACGCAGTATTTT.

The rearrangement joins TRBV30 to TRBJ2-7, with a weak D call TRBD2 (6 bases). Trimming stripped 3 bases from V and 2 bases from J, with 23 bases between. CDR3 length equals 17 residues. CDR1 is GTSNPN, CDR2 SVGIG, per germline (reference sequence). CDR3 in DNA: TGTGCCTGGAGAATCCCCGGCGAAGGGAGGTCCCCCTACGAGCAGTACTTC. Translated: CAWRIPGEGRSPYEQYF.

In its sample, this clonotype was seen many times. The chain carries TRBV10-3 and TRBJ1-2; the D gene is possibly TRBD1 (5 bases). Germline loops: CDR1 ENHRY, CDR2 SYGVKD. The CDR3 is 15 residues long. Deletions cut 0 bases from V and 2 bases from J, with 10 bases between. CDR3 in DNA: TGTGCCATCAGTGAGTCGAGGCAGGGAAACTATGGCTACACCTTC. It yields the protein CAISESRQGNYGYTF.

The sample holds many counts of this clonotype. The chain is built from TRBV7-6 and TRBJ1-4; perhaps TRBD1 as D (6 bases). Trimming stripped 3 bases from V and 6 bases from J, with 11 bases between. CDR1 and CDR2 (germline): SGHVS, FNYEAQ. The CDR3 consists of 14 residues. Here the CDR3 reads CASSLGGGDEKLFF. The CDR3 DNA follows: TGTGCCAGCAGCTTGGGAGGGGGAGATGAAAAACTGTTTTTT.

Ten or more counts support this clonotype. The rearrangement uses TRBV19 and TRBJ1-5; TRBD1 aligns across 7 bases. Germline CDR1 LNHDA, CDR2 SQIVND (reference sequence). The CDR3 runs to 15 residues. The V gene end was trimmed by 5 bases and the J gene end by 5 bases; junction bases not matched to a gene: 9. The CDR3 DNA reads TGTGCCAGTAGTTCCGACAGGGTGTTGGATCAGCCCCAGCATTTT. Translated, it gives CASSSDRVLDQPQHF.

This clonotype has more than one count but fewer than ten. The chain employs TRBV19 and TRBJ2-1; either TRBD1 or TRBD2 may fit D (5 bases each). Germline CDR1 is LNHDA and CDR2 is SQIVND (reference sequence). This CDR3 spans 15 amino acids. With 3 bases removed from V and 8 bases from J, the gap between germline ends came to 17 bases. The CDR3 region has the DNA TGTGCCAGTAGTATTGCAGCGGATGAGGGGCATGAGCAGTTCTTC. Translating gives CASSIAADEGHEQFF.

This clonotype appeared many times. The rearrangement joins TRBV28 to TRBJ1-5, with 8 bases matching TRBD1. The CDR3 length is 16 residues. V was clipped by 6 bases and J by 4 bases; unmatched bases: 11. Germline assignment: CDR1 MDHEN and CDR2 SYDVKM. Here the CDR3 DNA reads TGTGCCAGCAGCCAACTACAGGGGGGTGATAATCAGCCCCAGCATTTT. Its translation is CASSQLQGGDNQPQHF.

This clonotype was observed a few times. The chain combines TRBV7-6 with TRBJ2-7, with TRBD2 matching 12 bases. Per germline, CDR1 SGHVS and CDR2 FNYEAQ. J gave up 0 bases and V 5 bases, and 11 bases lay outside the gene matches. This CDR3 contains 18 residues. CDR3 sequence reads: CASSQRTSGKSSSYEQYF. Here the CDR3 DNA reads TGTGCCAGCAGCCAAAGGACTAGCGGGAAGTCCAGCTCCTACGAGCAGTACTTC.

This clonotype was recorded a few times. The chain recombines TRBV28 with TRBJ2-3; D is possibly TRBD1 or TRBD2 (7 bases each). This CDR3 contains 14 residues. V lost 7 bases and J lost 5, with 16 bases in between. Germline assignment: CDR1 MDHEN and CDR2 SYDVKM. The CDR3 sequence: CASTTGAGVDTQYF. Written as DNA, the CDR3 is TGTGCCAGCACCACAGGGGCGGGAGTAGATACGCAGTATTTT.

The V gene is TRBV7-2, the J gene TRBJ2-7; TRBD2 agrees at 11 bases. The V gene's germline CDR1 is SGHTA and CDR2 FQGNSA. This CDR3 contains 14 residues. V was clipped by 5 bases and J by 2 bases; unmatched bases: 2. CDR3 coding DNA: TGTGCCAGCAGCGTGACTAGCGGGGCCTACGAGCAGTACTTC. It encodes CASSVTSGAYEQYF. The variable domain in full, with the rest retrieved from reference TRBV7-2 and TRBJ2-7, is GAGVSQSPSNKVTEKGKDVELRCDPISGHTALYWYRQSLGQGLEFLIYFQGNSAPDKSGLPSDRFSAERTGGSVSTLTIQRTQQEDSAVYLCASSVTSGAYEQYFGPGTRLTVT.

This clonotype came up many times. The chain combines TRBV5-4 with TRBJ2-5; no firm D call. Between the trimmed V and J ends, which lost 2 bases and 0 bases, there was a span of 2 bases. Germline-derived CDR1 and CDR2 are SGHNT and YYREEE (reference sequence). The CDR3 has 12 amino acids. The DNA of the CDR3 is TGTGCCAGCAGCTTTGACCAAGAGACCCAGTACTTC. It translates to CASSFDQETQYF.

This sequence joins TRBV12-3 or TRBV12-4 and TRBJ1-6, with TRBD1 matching 8 bases. This CDR3 spans 13 amino acids. Losses at the gene ends were 9 bases for V and 7 bases for J; bases not matched to a gene: 5. The CDR3 nucleotides read TGTGCCAGTCGACAGGGGCAGAATTCACCCCTCCACTTT. This codes for CASRQGQNSPLHF.